The 18 T cell receptor beta chains below come from one sample, sequenced in a study of T cells in Graves' hyperthyroidism and ophthalmopathy. Amplified TCR beta CDR3 regions derived from RNA transcripts. Researchers ran a first-round RT-PCR on the TCR CDR3 using the HTBI primer set. TCRdb passed the multiplex PCR reads through MiXCR, listing each CDR3 protein once. The sample shows more than 300,000 distinct CDR3 sequences, approximately 17% of them seen only once. Sequenced material: blood. Source of these receptors: a young man with Graves' ophthalmopathy.

The chain employs TRBV4-1 and TRBJ2-7, with a weak D call TRBD2 (5 bases). The V gene's germline CDR1 is MGHRA and CDR2 YSYEKL. The CDR3 sequence is 14 residues long. V lost 0 bases and J 5 bases, leaving 11 bases between the germline ends. The CDR3 here is CASSQEGLGNEQYF. CDR3 DNA: TGCGCCAGCAGCCAAGAAGGCCTCGGGAACGAGCAGTACTTC.

This clonotype was detected only a few times. This chain links TRBV18 with TRBJ2-1, with D perhaps matching TRBD1 or TRBD2 (5 bases each). Germline-derived CDR1 and CDR2 are KGHSH and LQKENI. Trimming cost V 6 bases and J 7 bases, with 16 bases left between them. CDR3 size: 14 residues. CDR3 amino acids: CASSIFRGVNEQFF. In nucleotides, the CDR3 is TGTGCCAGCTCTATCTTCCGAGGGGTAAATGAGCAGTTCTTC.

There are many counts of this clonotype. The chain uses TRBV2 and TRBJ1-1, with 8 bases that match TRBD1. Germline CDR1 is SNHLY and CDR2 is FYNNEI. V lost 3 bases and J lost 6; bases outside the gene matches: 9. The CDR3 is made up of 15 amino acids. CDR3 in DNA: TGTGCCAGCAGTGAGTACAGGGGGGCCGACTCTGAAGCTTTCTTT. Translation gives CASSEYRGADSEAFF.

This chain connects TRBV7-2 to TRBJ2-1, with D perhaps matching TRBD2 (7 bases). CDR3 length: 14 residues. Germline CDR1 is SGHTA and CDR2 is FQGNSA. Trimming took 1 base from V and 7 from J, leaving 11 bases between them. The CDR3 region is CASSLGGGSNEQFF. The CDR3 DNA reads TGTGCCAGCAGCTTAGGCGGGGGCTCTAATGAGCAGTTCTTC. The whole variable domain, filled in from reference TRBV7-2 and TRBJ2-1, reads GAGVSQSPSNKVTEKGKDVELRCDPISGHTALYWYRQSLGQGLEFLIYFQGNSAPDKSGLPSDRFSAERTGGSVSTLTIQRTQQEDSAVYLCASSLGGGSNEQFFGPGTRLTVL.

The chain uses TRBV6-1 and TRBJ1-4; D is unclear. CDR3 length: 14 amino acids. Germline assignment: CDR1 MNHNS and CDR2 SASEGT. V was cut by 7 bases and J by 0 bases, with 9 bases left in between. The CDR3 here is CASKGDSTNEKLFF. The DNA for the CDR3 is TGTGCCAGCAAGGGAGATTCAACTAATGAAAAACTGTTTTTT.

CDR3 region: CASSNPPTEAFF. The CDR3 DNA reads as TGTGCCAGTAGTAACCCCCCAACGGAAGCTTTCTTT. The chain links TRBV19 to TRBJ1-1; D uncertain. V gave up 4 bases and J gave up 8 bases, with 11 bases separating them. CDR1 and CDR2 from the germline V gene are LNHDA and SQIVND (reference sequence). This CDR3 contains 12 residues. Looking up the rest from reference TRBV19 and TRBJ1-1 gives the full variable domain: DGGITQSPKYLFRKEGQNVTLSCEQNLNHDAMYWYRQDPGQGLRLIYYSQIVNDFQKGDIAEGYSVSREKKESFPLTVTSAQKNPTAFYLCASSNPPTEAFFGQGTRLTVV.

This clonotype was counted at least ten times. The chain carries TRBV7-3 and TRBJ1-6, with 10 bases that match TRBD1. In germline, CDR1 is SGHTA, CDR2 FQGTGA. Trimming removed 5 bases from V and 10 bases from J; junction bases left unmatched: 8. The CDR3 has 15 residues. CDR3 sequence: CASSPDGTGASPLHF. The DNA for the CDR3 is TGTGCCAGCAGCCCGGATGGGACAGGGGCCTCACCCCTCCACTTT.

Only a few counts were recorded for this clonotype. The chain carries TRBV5-4 and TRBJ2-1; the match to TRBD2 covers 10 bases. Germline CDR1 and CDR2: SGHNT and YYREEE (reference sequence). The CDR3 runs to 18 residues. The V and J ends lost 4 bases and 4 bases, in that order; junction bases with no gene match: 14. The CDR3 is CASSPTGTSGDMYNEQFF. CDR3 in DNA: TGTGCCAGCAGCCCGACCGGCACTAGCGGGGATATGTACAATGAGCAGTTCTTC. The full variable domain, its missing parts supplied by reference TRBV5-4 and TRBJ2-1, is ETGVTQSPTHLIKTRGQQVTLRCSSQSGHNTVSWYQQALGQGPQFIFQYYREEENGRGNFPPRFSGLQFPNYSSELNVNALELDDSALYLCASSPTGTSGDMYNEQFFGPGTRLTVL.

The V and J genes are TRBV29-1 and TRBJ1-6, with D unclear. The CDR3 totals 15 residues. Germline values: CDR1 SQVTM, CDR2 ANQGSEA. V was trimmed by 0 bases and J by 7 bases, leaving 13 bases between them. The DNA for the CDR3 is TGCAGCGTTGAAGATTTGGAGCTTTCGAATTCACCCCTCCACTTT. Its protein product is CSVEDLELSNSPLHF.

The CDR3 bases are TGCGCCAGCGCCGATCCGAGCACAGATACGCAGTATTTT. Translating gives CASADPSTDTQYF. The chain uses TRBV5-1 and TRBJ2-3; D remains unclear. The CDR3 totals 13 residues. Germline values: CDR1 SGHRS, CDR2 YFSETQ. V lost 7 bases and J 0 bases, leaving 9 bases between the germline ends.

This clonotype was counted at least ten times. V and J are TRBV12-3 or TRBV12-4 and TRBJ2-3; 9 positions match TRBD2. V lost 5 bases to trimming and J lost 4 bases; unmatched junction nucleotides: 25. This CDR3 has 21 residues. This chain's CDR3 is CASSPRTFGTSLLGKADTQYF. DNA of the CDR3: TGTGCCAGCAGTCCTCGTACATTCGGGACTAGCCTATTAGGAAAAGCAGATACGCAGTATTTT.

This clonotype was counted ten times or more. V gene TRBV18 combines with J gene TRBJ2-5, with unresolved D. V was shortened by 3 bases and J by 4 bases, with 6 bases between the two germline ends. CDR1 is KGHSH and CDR2 is LQKENI in the germline V gene. The CDR3 is made up of 12 amino acids. The CDR3 reads CASSPLPETQYF. CDR3 sequence (DNA): TGTGCCAGCTCACCCTTGCCAGAGACCCAGTACTTC.

In this sample, this clonotype turned up many times. The chain links TRBV11-2 to TRBJ1-5; the D is unclear. The ends were cut back, 1 base at V and 1 base at J, with 11 bases in the middle. The CDR3 extends over 16 amino acids. Germline loops: CDR1 SGHAT, CDR2 FQNNGV. The CDR3 nucleotides read TGTGCCAGCAGCTTAGGGGGAGTTTGGAGCAATCAGCCCCAGCATTTT. This sequence encodes CASSLGGVWSNQPQHF.

The sample holds a few counts of this clonotype. The chain is built from TRBV18 and TRBJ2-5; the D gene could be TRBD1 or TRBD2 (5 bases each). The CDR3 is made up of 14 amino acids. Per germline, CDR1 KGHSH and CDR2 LQKENI. The V end lost 4 bases, the J end lost 3 bases, and 12 bases lay between the germline ends. The CDR3 here is CASSLGPGEETQYF. CDR3 nucleotide sequence: TGTGCCAGCTCACTGGGACCTGGTGAAGAGACCCAGTACTTC.

Ten or more counts support this clonotype. Its ends do not fully match the called genes, so a read error is possible. This rearrangement joins TRBV12-3 or TRBV12-4 to TRBJ1-1, with 8 bases matching TRBD1. The length of the CDR3 is 15 residues. The CDR3 reads CTSRDAGTGTAGAFF. CDR3 nucleotides: TGTACCAGCAGGGACGCTGGGACAGGAACAGCAGGAGCTTTCTTT.

In its sample, this clonotype was seen many times. V gene TRBV6-5 combines with J gene TRBJ2-7; D uncertain. CDR3 length: 15 residues. Germline values: CDR1 MNHEY, CDR2 SVGAGI. Trimming stripped 3 bases from V and 5 bases from J, with 17 bases between. The CDR3 nucleotides read TGTGCCAGCAGTTATACCTTTGGCGGCTTTGACGAGCAGTACTTC. Amino acids: CASSYTFGGFDEQYF.

The J gene is TRBJ1-5, the V gene TRBV20-1; possible D gene TRBD1, 5 bases. Trimming shortened V by 3 bases and J by 3 bases, and 15 bases separated the two germline ends. From germline, CDR1 is DFQATT and CDR2 SNEGSKA (reference sequence). The length of the CDR3 is 15 residues. For the CDR3, the DNA is TGCAGTGCTAGTAGCGCCGGGACCAACAATCAGCCCCAGCATTTT. Translated: CSASSAGTNNQPQHF.

In this sample, this clonotype turned up a few times. J is TRBJ1-4 and V is TRBV4-1; the D is unclear. Germline V CDR1 and CDR2: MGHRA, YSYEKL. The CDR3 sequence is 15 residues long. Trimming took 2 bases from V and 3 from J, leaving 10 bases between them. CDR3 loop: CASSQPRLANEKLFF. CDR3 DNA sequence: TGCGCCAGCAGCCAACCGAGGCTGGCTAATGAAAAACTGTTTTTT.